These 24 T cell receptor beta chains share one sample of origin, sequenced in a study of T-cell reconstitution after alpha-beta-depleted transplantation in children. A TCRbeta library incorporating unique molecular identifiers was prepared. One entry per CDR3 protein, called by TCRdb with MiXCR from the PCR reads. Of about 150,000 distinct CDR3 sequences listed, 11% are singletons. Here the sequenced sample was PBMCs, taken before TCRalphabeta/CD19-depleted stem cell transplant. These receptors were obtained from a boy between 2 and 15 years old with acute myeloid leukemia, due to receive a stem cell transplant.

The chain couples TRBV18 to TRBJ2-1, with TRBD1 as a possible D gene (5 bases). This CDR3 comprises 15 residues. V lost 10 bases and J lost 0, with 16 bases in between. Germline V gene lookup returns CDR1 KGHSH and CDR2 LQKENI. CDR3 DNA: TGTGCCACCGCTCTAGGGGTCAGCTCCTACAATGAGCAGTTCTTC. As protein: CATALGVSSYNEQFF.

This clonotype was counted ten times or more. V usage is TRBV20-1 and J usage is TRBJ1-6; no clear D. V was shortened by 1 base and J by 7 bases, with 8 bases between the two germline ends. The V gene's germline CDR1 is DFQATT and CDR2 SNEGSKA (reference sequence). This CDR3 contains 13 residues. This CDR3 is CSARGLPNSPLHF. The CDR3 DNA follows: TGCAGTGCTAGAGGCCTGCCCAATTCACCCCTCCACTTT.

This clonotype was counted many times. The V call is TRBV12-3 or TRBV12-4, the J call TRBJ1-2, with TRBD1 matching 9 bases. There are 17 residues in the CDR3. The V gene end was trimmed by 3 bases and the J gene end by 6 bases; junction bases not matched to a gene: 14. The DNA for the CDR3 is TGTGCCAGCAGTTTCACAGCCGGGACAGGGATTTTTAATGGCTACACCTTC. Encoded protein: CASSFTAGTGIFNGYTF.

In its sample, this clonotype was seen many times. This chain joins TRBV7-9 and TRBJ1-5, with a possible D match to TRBD1 (6 bases). The CDR3 has 16 residues. From germline, CDR1 is SEHNR and CDR2 FQNEAQ (reference sequence). Trimming stripped 4 bases from V and 1 base from J, with 14 bases between. CDR3 DNA: TGTGCCAGCAGCTCTAACAGGGACGGGAGCAATCAGCCCCAGCATTTT. Translated, it gives CASSSNRDGSNQPQHF.

This clonotype was seen ten or more times. The chain joins TRBV7-9 to TRBJ1-3, with a weak D call TRBD1 (5 bases). Germline loops: CDR1 SEHNR, CDR2 FQNEAQ (reference sequence). Trimming removed 5 bases from V and 1 base from J, with 6 bases in between. The CDR3 runs to 13 residues. The CDR3 DNA sequence: TGTGCCAGCAGCCGGGGGTCTGGAAACACCATATATTTT. This encodes CASSRGSGNTIYF.

V and J are TRBV7-9 and TRBJ1-5; no reliable D call. In germline, CDR1 is SEHNR, CDR2 FQNEAQ (reference sequence). Between the trimmed V and J ends, which lost 1 base and 5 bases, there was a span of 6 bases. The CDR3 extends over 13 amino acids. The DNA for the CDR3 is TGTGCCAGCAGCTTAGTGGAAGATCAGCCCCAGCATTTT. This translates into CASSLVEDQPQHF.

This clonotype was recorded at least ten times. The J gene is TRBJ2-3, the V gene TRBV7-2; the match to TRBD2 covers 7 bases. The length of the CDR3 is 15 residues. J gave up 2 bases and V 2 bases, and 4 bases lay outside the gene matches. The germline V gene encodes CDR1 SGHTA and CDR2 FQGNSA. As DNA, the CDR3 is TGTGCCAGCAGCTTATTCGGACTAGACACAGATACGCAGTATTTT. Protein sequence: CASSLFGLDTDTQYF.

This clonotype was observed at least ten times. The chain combines TRBV7-7 with TRBJ2-5; TRBD1 aligns across 9 bases. CDR3 size: 14 residues. V shed 5 bases, J shed 10 bases, and the junction held 11 bases outside the gene matches. In germline, CDR1 is SSHAT, CDR2 FNYEAQ (reference sequence). CDR3 residues: CASSPGTGTEDQYF. DNA of the CDR3: TGTGCCAGCAGCCCCGGGACAGGGACAGAGGACCAGTACTTC.

This clonotype was observed at least ten times. The chain uses TRBV27 and TRBJ1-2; D gene ambiguous. The CDR3 runs to 14 residues. Germline V gene data show CDR1 as MNHEY and CDR2 as SMNVEV (reference sequence). Deletions cut 4 bases from V and 0 bases from J, with 9 bases between. DNA of the CDR3: TGTGCCAGCAGTTCCTCACGGACTAACTATGGCTACACCTTC. Encoded protein: CASSSSRTNYGYTF.

This clonotype was detected many times. The genes are TRBV20-1 and TRBJ1-2; D unclear. Germline CDR1 and CDR2: DFQATT and SNEGSKA (reference sequence). The CDR3 contains 15 residues. The V gene lost 2 bases and the J gene lost 5 bases, with 18 bases spanning the gap. Here the CDR3 reads CSARPSPGDPYGYTF. The CDR3 region has the DNA TGCAGTGCTAGACCATCACCGGGAGACCCGTATGGCTACACCTTC.

There are many counts of this clonotype. CDR3 sequence: CATSRAQTEQFF. CDR3 sequence (DNA): TGTGCCACCAGCAGAGCCCAGACTGAGCAGTTCTTC. The chain is built from TRBV15 and TRBJ2-1; D not resolved. Per the germline V gene, CDR1 is LNHNV and CDR2 is YYDKDF (reference sequence). This CDR3 contains 12 residues. V lost 1 base to trimming and J lost 9 bases, with 7 bases between them.

Many counts were recorded for this clonotype. The V gene is TRBV27, the J gene TRBJ2-7; D is possibly TRBD2 (6 bases). The CDR3 consists of 13 residues. Trimming shortened V by 4 bases and J by 5 bases, and 12 bases separated the two germline ends. Germline V gene data show CDR1 as MNHEY and CDR2 as SMNVEV (reference sequence). Written as DNA, the CDR3 is TGTGCCAGCAGTTCCCCTAGCGCAAACGAGCAGTACTTC. It is translated as CASSSPSANEQYF.

This clonotype has ten or more counts. The V call is TRBV30, the J call TRBJ1-5, with D unclear. The CDR3 consists of 13 residues. The V and J ends lost 0 bases and 1 base respectively, with 4 bases between them. Looked up from germline, CDR1 is GTSNPN and CDR2 is SVGIG (reference sequence). This CDR3 is CAWSVLSNQPQHF. CDR3 DNA: TGTGCCTGGAGTGTACTCAGCAATCAGCCCCAGCATTTT.

In its sample, this clonotype was seen many times. This rearrangement joins TRBV6-1 to TRBJ2-7; D gene uncertain. Germline-derived CDR1 and CDR2 are MNHNS and SASEGT. This CDR3 is built from 15 residues. V was pared by 3 bases and J by 0 bases, with 12 bases between. CDR3 DNA sequence: TGTGCCAGCAGTGAGACCCGCGTTAGCTCCTACGAGCAGTACTTC. This sequence encodes CASSETRVSSYEQYF.

There are many counts of this clonotype. The CDR3 DNA reads TGCGCCAGCAGCCCGGCGGGACGGAGCTACGAGCAGTACTTC. Its translation is CASSPAGRSYEQYF. The chain uses TRBV5-1 and TRBJ2-7; possible D gene TRBD2, 6 bases. V was pared by 4 bases and J by 3 bases, with 14 bases between. The CDR3 contains 14 residues. Looked up from germline, CDR1 is SGHRS and CDR2 is YFSETQ. The whole variable domain, remainder taken from reference TRBV5-1 and TRBJ2-7, is KAGVTQTPRYLIKTRGQQVTLSCSPISGHRSVSWYQQTPGQGLQFLFEYFSETQRNKGNFPGRFSGRQFSNSRSEMNVSTLELGDSALYLCASSPAGRSYEQYFGPGTRLTVT.

This clonotype was picked up many times. This sequence joins TRBV10-2 and TRBJ1-4; weak D call: TRBD1 (6 bases). This CDR3 is 13 amino acids long. The ends were cut back, 5 bases at V and 8 bases at J, with 12 bases in the middle. In germline, CDR1 is WSHSY, CDR2 SAAADI. CDR3 in amino acids: CASSPTGLEKLFF. CDR3 bases: TGCGCCAGCAGTCCGACAGGACTGGAAAAACTGTTTTTT.

This sequence joins TRBV7-9 and TRBJ2-7, with D uncertain. V shed 2 bases and J shed 5 bases, with 13 bases lying between them. The CDR3 extends over 14 amino acids. Germline V gene sequence: CDR1 SEHNR, CDR2 FQNEAQ (reference sequence). The CDR3 DNA sequence: TGTGCCAGCAGCTTATGGGAATCAGGTAACGAGCAGTACGTC. Protein: CASSLWESGNEQYV.

This clonotype was counted many times. The junction and the germline gene differ at one end; a read error may be behind it. The V and J genes are TRBV18 and TRBJ1-5, with 9 bases fitting TRBD1. The CDR3 contains 14 residues. Germline V gene sequence: CDR1 KGHSH, CDR2 LQKENI. CDR3 loop: CASSPRGTGQPQHF. As DNA, the CDR3 is TGTGCCAGCTCACCACGGGGGACAGGGCAGCCTCAGCATTTT.

Ten or more counts support this clonotype. The V and J genes are TRBV3-1 and TRBJ2-1; 12 bases are a match to TRBD2. Trimming took 0 bases from V and 5 from J; bases not matched to a gene: 5. Per the germline V gene, CDR1 is LGHDT and CDR2 is YNNKEL (reference sequence). The length of the CDR3 is 17 residues. The CDR3 here is CASSQDLAGGFDNEQFF. CDR3 in DNA: TGTGCCAGCAGCCAAGATCTAGCGGGAGGGTTTGACAATGAGCAGTTCTTC.

This clonotype was detected many times. The chain is built from TRBV5-1 and TRBJ2-1; the match to TRBD1 covers 9 bases. CDR3 length: 14 residues. V shed 7 bases, J shed 5 bases, and the junction held 7 bases outside the gene matches. The germline V gene encodes CDR1 SGHRS and CDR2 YFSETQ. The chain's CDR3 is CASYRDRVDNEQFF. The DNA for the CDR3 is TGCGCCAGCTACCGGGACAGGGTCGACAATGAGCAGTTCTTC.

This clonotype was recorded at least ten times. CDR3 protein: CSVENPRGSYNEQFF. In DNA form, the CDR3 reads TGCAGCGTTGAAAACCCCCGGGGCTCCTACAATGAGCAGTTCTTC. The chain uses TRBV29-1 and TRBJ2-1; D perhaps matches TRBD2 (5 bases). V lost 2 bases, J lost 0 bases, and 11 bases lay in between. The CDR3 consists of 15 residues. Germline V gene data show CDR1 as SQVTM and CDR2 as ANQGSEA.

This clonotype came up many times. V and J are TRBV4-1 and TRBJ2-1; D unresolved. Between the trimmed V and J ends, which lost 0 bases and 1 base, there was a span of 10 bases. CDR1 is MGHRA, CDR2 YSYEKL, per germline. The CDR3 length is 16 residues. The CDR3 spells CASSQDKLTSYNEQFF. DNA for the CDR3: TGCGCCAGCAGCCAAGATAAACTAACTTCCTACAATGAGCAGTTCTTC.

This clonotype was found many times. The rearrangement links TRBV9 to TRBJ1-5; 10 bases are a match to TRBD1. Trimming took 10 bases from V and 5 from J; bases not matched to a gene: 12. Germline V gene lookup returns CDR1 SGDLS and CDR2 YYNGEE. CDR3 length: 15 residues. CDR3 nucleotide sequence: TGTGCCGGCTCCGGGACAGGGGTTTGGGATCAGCCCCAGCATTTT. Translation gives CAGSGTGVWDQPQHF.

This clonotype came up many times. This rearrangement joins TRBV10-3 to TRBJ1-6, with 9 bases matching TRBD1. The germline gives CDR1 ENHRY, CDR2 SYGVKD. Losses at the gene ends were 0 bases for V and 8 bases for J; bases not matched to a gene: 5. The CDR3 covers 16 residues. CDR3 DNA: TGTGCCATCAGTGAGTCGGAGGGACAGGGTTATTCACCCCTCCACTTT. Translated, it gives CAISESEGQGYSPLHF.